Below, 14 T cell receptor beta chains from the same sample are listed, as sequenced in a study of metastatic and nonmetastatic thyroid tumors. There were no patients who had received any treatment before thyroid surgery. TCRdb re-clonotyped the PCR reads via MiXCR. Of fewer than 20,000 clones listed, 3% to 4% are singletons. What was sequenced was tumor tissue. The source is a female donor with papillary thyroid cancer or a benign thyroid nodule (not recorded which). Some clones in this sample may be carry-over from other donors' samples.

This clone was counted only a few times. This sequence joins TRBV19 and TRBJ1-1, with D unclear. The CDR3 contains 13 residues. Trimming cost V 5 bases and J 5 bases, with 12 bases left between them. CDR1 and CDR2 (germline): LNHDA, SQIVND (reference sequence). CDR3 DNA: TGTGCCAGTAGTGAATACGGGGAGACTGAAGCTTTCTTT. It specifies CASSEYGETEAFF.

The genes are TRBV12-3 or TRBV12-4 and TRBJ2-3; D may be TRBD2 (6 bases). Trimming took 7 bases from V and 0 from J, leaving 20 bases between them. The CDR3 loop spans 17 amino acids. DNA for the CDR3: TGTGCCAGCACTTCGGTGGGGGGTTTTCGTAGCACAGATACGCAGTATTTT. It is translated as CASTSVGGFRSTDTQYF.

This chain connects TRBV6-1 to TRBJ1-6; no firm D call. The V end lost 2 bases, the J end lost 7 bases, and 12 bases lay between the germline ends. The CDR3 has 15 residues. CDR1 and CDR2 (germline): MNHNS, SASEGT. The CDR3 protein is CASSEMGQDNSPLHF. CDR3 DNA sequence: TGTGCCAGCAGTGAAATGGGTCAAGACAATTCACCCCTCCACTTT.

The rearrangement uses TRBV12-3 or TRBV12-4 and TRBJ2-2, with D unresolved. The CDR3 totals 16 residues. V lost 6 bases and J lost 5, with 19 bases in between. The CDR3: CASSVGVTWGTGELFF. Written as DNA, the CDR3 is TGTGCCAGCAGCGTCGGTGTGACATGGGGAACCGGGGAGCTGTTTTTT.

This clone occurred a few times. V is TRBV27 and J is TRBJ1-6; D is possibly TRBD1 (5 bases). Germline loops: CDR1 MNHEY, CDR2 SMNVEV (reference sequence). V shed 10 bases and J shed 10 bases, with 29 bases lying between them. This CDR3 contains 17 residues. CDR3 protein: CATKPLLQGPRGSPLHF. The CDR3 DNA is TGTGCCACAAAACCCCTCCTCCAGGGCCCACGGGGCTCACCCCTCCACTTT.

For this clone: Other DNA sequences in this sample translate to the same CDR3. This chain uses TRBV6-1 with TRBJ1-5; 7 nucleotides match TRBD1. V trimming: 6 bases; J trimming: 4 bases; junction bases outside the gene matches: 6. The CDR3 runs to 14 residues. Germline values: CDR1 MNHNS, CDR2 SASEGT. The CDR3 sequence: CASRRTGRNQPQHF. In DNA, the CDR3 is TGTGCCAGCAGACGGACAGGTCGAAATCAGCCCCAGCATTTT.

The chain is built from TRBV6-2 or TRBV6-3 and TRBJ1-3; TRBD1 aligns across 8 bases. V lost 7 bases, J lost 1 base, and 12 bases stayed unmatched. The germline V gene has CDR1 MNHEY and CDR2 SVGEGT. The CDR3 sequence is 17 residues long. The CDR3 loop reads CASIPGQAWTSGNTIYF. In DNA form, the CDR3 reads TGTGCCAGCATCCCGGGACAGGCGTGGACATCTGGAAACACCATATATTTT.

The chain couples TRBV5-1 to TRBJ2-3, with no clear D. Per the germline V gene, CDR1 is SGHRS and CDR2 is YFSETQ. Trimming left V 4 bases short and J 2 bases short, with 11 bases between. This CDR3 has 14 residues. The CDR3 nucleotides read TGCGCCAGCAGCCATTGGCAGGTCACAGATACGCAGTATTTT. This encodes CASSHWQVTDTQYF. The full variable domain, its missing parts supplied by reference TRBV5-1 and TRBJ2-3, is KAGVTQTPRYLIKTRGQQVTLSCSPISGHRSVSWYQQTPGQGLQFLFEYFSETQRNKGNFPGRFSGRQFSNSRSEMNVSTLELGDSALYLCASSHWQVTDTQYFGPGTRLTVL.

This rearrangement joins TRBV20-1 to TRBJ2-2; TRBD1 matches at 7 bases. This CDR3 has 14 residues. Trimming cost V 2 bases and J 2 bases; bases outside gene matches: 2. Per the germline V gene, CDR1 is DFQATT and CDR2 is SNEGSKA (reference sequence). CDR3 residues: CSARHRGNTGELFF. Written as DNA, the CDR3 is TGCAGTGCTAGACACAGGGGAAACACCGGGGAGCTGTTTTTT.

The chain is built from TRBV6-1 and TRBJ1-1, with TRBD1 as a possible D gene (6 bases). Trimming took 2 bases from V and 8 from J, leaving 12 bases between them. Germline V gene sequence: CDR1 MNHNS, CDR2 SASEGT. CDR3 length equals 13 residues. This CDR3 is CASSENREREAFF. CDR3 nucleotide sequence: TGTGCCAGCAGTGAAAACAGGGAAAGAGAAGCTTTCTTT.

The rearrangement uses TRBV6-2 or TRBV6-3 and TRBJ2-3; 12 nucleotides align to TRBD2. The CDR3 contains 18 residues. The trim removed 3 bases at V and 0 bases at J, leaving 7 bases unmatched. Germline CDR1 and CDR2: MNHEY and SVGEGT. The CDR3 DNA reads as TGTGCCAGCAGTTATTCGACTAGCGGGGGTATCAGCACAGATACGCAGTATTTT. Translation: CASSYSTSGGISTDTQYF.

CDR3 DNA: TGTGCCAGCAGTTTGGTAGGGGGGACCACTGAAGCTTTCTTT. It codes for CASSLVGGTTEAFF. The chain links TRBV28 to TRBJ1-1, with D perhaps matching TRBD1 (6 bases). Germline-derived CDR1 and CDR2 are MDHEN and SYDVKM. Trimming pared 3 bases from V and 4 bases from J, leaving 12 bases between. The CDR3 loop spans 14 amino acids.

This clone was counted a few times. CDR3 region: CASSSDREVWYGYTF. CDR3 sequence (DNA): TGTGCCAGCAGCTCGGACAGGGAAGTTTGGTATGGCTACACCTTC. The rearrangement links TRBV7-4 to TRBJ1-2; 8 bases are a match to TRBD1. Trimming took 4 bases from V and 5 from J; bases not matched to a gene: 9. The germline V gene encodes CDR1 SGHVT and CDR2 SQSDAQ. The CDR3 runs 15 residues. The complete variable domain, with remaining parts taken from reference TRBV7-4 and TRBJ1-2, reads GAGVSQSPRYKVAKRGRDVALRCDSISGHVTLYWYRQTLGQGSEVLTYSQSDAQRDKSGRPSGRFSAERPERSVSTLKIQRTEQGDSAVYLCASSSDREVWYGYTFGSGTRLTVV.

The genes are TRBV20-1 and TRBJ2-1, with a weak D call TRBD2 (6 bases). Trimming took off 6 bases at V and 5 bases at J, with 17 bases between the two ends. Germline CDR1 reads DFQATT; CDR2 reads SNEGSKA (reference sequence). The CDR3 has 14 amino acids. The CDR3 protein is CSAHKGDLNNEQFF. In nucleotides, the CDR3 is TGCAGTGCCCACAAAGGGGACTTGAACAATGAGCAGTTCTTC.